These 17 T cell receptor beta chains were sequenced from one sample in a study of T cell clonality in common variable immunodeficiency. The data were produced by immunoSEQ multiplex PCR, yet TCRdb's version contains in-frame clones alone and is incomplete. The sample has approximately 57,000 clones, none seen only once. Sequencing was carried out using peripheral blood mononuclear cells. The receptors here all came from a person between 18 and 75 years old in good health.

This clone was seen ten or more times. Read sequence stops 3 residues before the CDR3 end, and the germline J gene provides the missing end. The genes are TRBV5-1 and TRBJ2-2; D is unclear. This CDR3 spans 15 amino acids. Between the trimmed V and J ends, which lost 5 bases and 3 bases, there was a span of 14 bases. Germline V gives CDR1 SGHRS, CDR2 YFSETQ. The CDR3 DNA, read in part, is TGCGCCAGCAGACCCCCCGGTCTGGACACCGGGGAG. It yields the protein CASRPPGLDTGE. The entire CDR3 protein reads CASRPPGLDTGELFF.

Ten or more counts support this clone. This CDR3 is CASSPSLAGGQETQYF. The part of the CDR3 DNA that was read is TGTGCCAGCTCACCATCGCTAGCGGGAGGGCAGGAGACG. The chain couples TRBV18 to TRBJ2-3; 12 bases fit TRBD2. The read halts 3 residues ahead of the CDR3 end, with the missing end drawn from the germline J gene. Germline CDR1 is KGHSH and CDR2 is LQKENI. The CDR3 runs to 16 residues.

Regarding this clone: Mismatch with germline at one junction end may stem from a read error. The read terminates 3 residues before the CDR3 end, so the remaining end is supplied by the germline J gene. V gene TRBV7-8 combines with J gene TRBJ1-6; no firm D call. The CDR3 sequence is 12 residues long. Germline CDR1 and CDR2: SGHVS and FQNEAQ. The sequenced part of the CDR3 DNA is TGTGCCGGCAGCTTAGGCCCTGCGACC. Protein product: CAGSLGPAT. The complete CDR3 sequence is CAGSLGPATLHF.

This clone was detected many times. The read ends 3 residues shy of where the CDR3 ends; the end is completed using the germline J gene. This chain links TRBV20-1 with TRBJ1-2; 8 bases agree with TRBD1. Germline CDR1 is DFQATT and CDR2 is SNEGSKA (reference sequence). The CDR3 spans 13 residues. Here the CDR3 reads CSARGQGFDYYTF. Incomplete CDR3 DNA: TGCAGTGCTAGAGGACAGGGGTTCGACTAC.

This clone was detected ten times or more. The read falls 3 residues short of the CDR3 end, and the missing part is taken from the germline J gene. The chain combines TRBV20-1 with TRBJ2-4; maybe TRBD2 (7 bases). CDR1 and CDR2 (germline): DFQATT, SNEGSKA (reference sequence). This CDR3 has 12 amino acids. The CDR3 bases that were read are TGCAGCCCGAGGGGGGGGTTGAACATT. This sequence encodes CSPRGGLNI. The full CDR3 protein reads CSPRGGLNIQYF.

This clone was observed at least ten times. The read falls 3 residues short of the CDR3 end, and the missing part is taken from the germline J gene. The chain combines TRBV7-2 with TRBJ2-3; 7 nucleotides line up with TRBD2. The CDR3 length is 13 residues. Germline assignment: CDR1 SGHTA and CDR2 FQGNSA. The sequenced part of the CDR3 DNA is TGTGCCAGCACCGCGGGGGTCCGGAGGACG. Translated: CASTAGVRRT. The CDR3, in full, reads CASTAGVRRTQYF.

Ten or more counts support this clone. The CDR3 extends 3 residues past the end of the read, so its final part is completed from the germline J gene. This sequence joins TRBV7-9 and TRBJ1-2; D is possibly TRBD1 (5 bases). Germline V gene sequence: CDR1 SEHNR, CDR2 FQNEAQ (reference sequence). This CDR3 comprises 14 residues. Trimming removed 3 bases at V and 0 bases at J, with 8 bases between. CDR3 amino acids: CASSFTGSNYGYTF. The covered CDR3 bases are TGTGCCAGCAGCTTTACAGGTTCTAACTATGGC.

This clone showed up many times. The missing CDR3 end, 3 residues past where the read stops, is filled in from the germline J gene. V and J are TRBV5-4 and TRBJ2-3; 12 bases align to TRBD2. The CDR3 runs to 15 residues. Trimming at V came to 2 bases and at J to 6 bases, leaving 4 bases not matched to a gene. Germline CDR1 and CDR2: SGHNT and YYREEE (reference sequence). CDR3 sequence reads: CASSFVLAGGDTQYF. Partial CDR3 DNA: TGTGCCAGCAGCTTTGTTCTAGCGGGGGGGGATACG.

In this sample, this clone turned up many times. The read stops 3 residues short of the end of the CDR3; the missing end is completed from the germline J gene. V gene TRBV5-1 combines with J gene TRBJ2-1; 7 positions match TRBD2. This CDR3 has 15 amino acids. Trimming removed 2 bases from V and 5 bases from J; junction bases left unmatched: 7. From germline, CDR1 is SGHRS and CDR2 YFSETQ. The CDR3 spells CASSLGLADHNEQFF. The sequenced CDR3 bases are TGCGCCAGCAGCTTAGGGCTAGCGGACCACAATGAG.

This clone has a count of ten or more. Coverage ceases 3 residues before the CDR3 finishes, and the germline J gene fills in the end. This sequence joins TRBV28 and TRBJ1-4, with D possibly being TRBD1 (5 bases). V shed 3 bases and J shed 8 bases, with 16 bases lying between them. The CDR3 is 15 residues long. Germline CDR1 is MDHEN and CDR2 is SYDVKM. CDR3 bases read: TGTGCCAGCAGTTTCCGCCGCGTGGGGGGGGAAAAA. Its protein product is CASSFRRVGGEK. The full-length CDR3 reads as CASSFRRVGGEKLFF.

This clone was found many times. Read data end 3 residues before the CDR3 end; the end is taken from the germline J gene. The J gene is TRBJ1-1, the V gene TRBV18; 7 positions match TRBD1. CDR3 length: 13 amino acids. Trimming took 6 bases from V and 1 from J; bases not matched to a gene: 2. Germline V gene data show CDR1 as KGHSH and CDR2 as LQKENI. The CDR3 here is CASSGQENTEAFF. CDR3 DNA (partial): TGTGCCAGCTCCGGACAGGAGAACACTGAA.

This clone was counted ten times or more. The CDR3 end is not reached by the read, which stops 3 residues before it; the germline J gene fills it in. The chain recombines TRBV6-1 with TRBJ2-2; D is uncertain. Germline values: CDR1 MNHNS, CDR2 SASEGT. The CDR3 extends over 13 amino acids. CDR3 residues: CASSEGNDEKLFF. The covered CDR3 bases are TGTGCCAGCAGTGAGGGCAACGACGAAAAG.

This clone was seen ten or more times. Coverage ceases 3 residues before the CDR3 finishes, and the germline J gene fills in the end. V and J are TRBV7-2 and TRBJ1-1, with 7 bases that match TRBD1. Germline CDR1 and CDR2: SGHTA and FQGNSA. This CDR3 spans 14 amino acids. The V and J ends lost 3 bases and 0 bases, in that order; junction bases with no gene match: 1. The CDR3 sequence: CASSFGTVNTEAFF. The CDR3 DNA, read in part, is TGTGCCAGCAGCTTTGGGACAGTGAACACTGAA.

Many counts were recorded for this clone. The CDR3 reads CAKGQRLNQPQHF. CDR3 DNA, as far as it was read: TGTGCCAAAGGACAGAGATTAAATCAGCCC. The chain is built from TRBV2 and TRBJ1-5; maybe TRBD1 (6 bases). The read ends 3 residues early relative to the CDR3; the germline J gene fills the gap. Germline V gives CDR1 SNHLY, CDR2 FYNNEI. This CDR3 comprises 13 residues. V was cut by 10 bases and J by 4 bases, with 14 bases left in between.

This clone occurred many times. The read ends 3 residues before the CDR3 terminus; that terminus is restored from the germline J gene. V and J are TRBV19 and TRBJ2-5; 7 nucleotides align to TRBD2. V gave up 6 bases and J gave up 7 bases; unmatched junction bases: 8. Germline CDR1 reads LNHDA; CDR2 reads SQIVND (reference sequence). The CDR3 spans 13 residues. The chain's CDR3 is CASSPSGGGTQYF. Incomplete CDR3 DNA: TGTGCCAGTAGCCCTAGCGGAGGAGGGACC.

This clone has ten or more counts. The CDR3 reads CSVASLGTGPEKLFF. The part of the CDR3 DNA that was read is TGCAGCGTAGCCTCCCTTGGGACAGGGCCTGAAAAA. V is TRBV29-1 and J is TRBJ1-4, with 9 bases aligning to TRBD1. The read comes to an end 3 residues before the CDR3 does, leaving the germline J gene to fill in the end. Germline V gene lookup returns CDR1 SQVTM and CDR2 ANQGSEA. The V and J ends lost 6 bases and 7 bases, in that order; junction bases with no gene match: 12. The CDR3 length is 15 residues.

This clone was seen many times. With the read ending 3 residues before the CDR3 end, the germline J gene is used to fill in that end. This sequence joins TRBV5-1 and TRBJ2-1; 14 nucleotides match TRBD2. The J segment lost 4 bases and the V segment lost 4 bases, leaving 4 bases of the junction unmatched. Germline-derived CDR1 and CDR2 are SGHRS and YFSETQ. CDR3 size: 16 residues. The CDR3 protein is CASSGTSGSAYNEQFF. The covered CDR3 bases are TGCGCCAGCAGCGGGACTAGCGGGAGCGCTTACAATGAG. The full variable domain, its missing parts supplied by reference TRBV5-1 and TRBJ2-1, is KAGVTQTPRYLIKTRGQQVTLSCSPISGHRSVSWYQQTPGQGLQFLFEYFSETQRNKGNFPGRFSGRQFSNSRSEMNVSTLELGDSALYLCASSGTSGSAYNEQFFGPGTRLTVL.